This TCR beta chain was captured by sequencing in a study of blood T cells in healthy people across ages. The germline V gene encodes CDR1 SEHNR and CDR2 FQNEAQ (reference sequence). This CDR3 has 15 residues. Trimming shortened V by 1 base and J by 2 bases, and 11 bases separated the two germline ends. Sample-barcoded 5' priming and a J-beta primer mix drove a second PCR of 7 to 11 cycles. TCRdb reprocessed the 5' RACE reads via MiXCR and lists one record per CDR3 protein. The profile shows 500,000 to 700,000 distinct CDR3 sequences, roughly 31% of them singletons. This receptor was obtained from a woman of 80 years or more in good health. The V call is TRBV7-9, the J call TRBJ2-5, with D possibly being TRBD1 (5 bases). Sequencing input: blood. The CDR3 region is CASSLVVSGQETQYF. CDR3 sequence (DNA): TGTGCCAGCAGCTTAGTGGTGTCAGGGCAAGAGACCCAGTACTTC.